Listed here is a single T cell receptor beta chain. Its antigen remains unidentified. Naive CD8 isolation took CD45RO-negative cells positively selected for CCR7 and excluded terminally differentiated effector memory CD45RA+ cells. Free of recent acute infections or vaccinations, the donors were healthy HIV-negative adults. Trimming left V 1 base short and J 6 bases short, with 9 bases between. This CDR3 region has 13 residues. CDR1 MNHEY and CDR2 SMNVEV come from the germline V gene (reference sequence). The data originate from a study of shared clonotypes between healthy human individuals. Overall study findings and caveats: Measured sharing among donors was expected to vary with sequencing depth.

It was across several immunoSEQ plates that each subset's genomic DNA was evenly split. Profiling relied on immunoSEQ multiplex PCR, and the TCRdb table lists in-frame clones only, not all of them. Among under 2,000,000 clones listed, around 96% were seen once. The genes are TRBV27 and TRBJ1-1, with D perhaps matching TRBD1 (5 bases). The sequenced material came from naive CD8+ T cells sorted from blood. This receptor was identified in a man between 18 and 35 years old in good health. As DNA, the CDR3 is TGTGCCAGCAGTTTATGGGGGGACTCTGAAGCTTTCTTT. Translating gives CASSLWGDSEAFF.